The 14 T cell receptor beta chains below all came from one sample that was sequenced in a study of blood T cell repertoires in COVID-19. Assay: immunoSEQ multiplex PCR; the TCRdb copy retains only in-frame clones and omits some. This table has roughly 200,000 clones, 85% appearing once. What was sequenced was PBMCs or T cells enriched from blood (not recorded which). The origin of the receptors is a man aged 35 to 55 who had recovered from COVID-19.

CDR3 residues: CASSLRDTGYGYTF. CDR3 DNA sequence: TGCGCCAGCAGCCTACGGGACACCGGCTATGGCTACACCTTC. The chain links TRBV4-1 to TRBJ1-2; TRBD1 is a possible D gene (6 bases). V lost 4 bases, J lost 4 bases, and 13 bases lay in between. This CDR3 is built from 14 residues. CDR1 is MGHRA and CDR2 is YSYEKL in the germline V gene.

The chain employs TRBV6-6 and TRBJ1-5; D is perhaps TRBD1 (6 bases). CDR1 is MNHNY, CDR2 SVGAGI, per germline (reference sequence). The CDR3 runs to 15 residues. V was shortened by 4 bases and J by 3 bases, with 13 bases between the two germline ends. This CDR3 reads CASSLGNRDNQPQHF. CDR3 coding DNA: TGTGCCAGCAGTTTGGGCAACAGGGACAATCAGCCCCAGCATTTT.

The rearrangement uses TRBV3-1 (or the pseudogene TRBV3-2) and TRBJ2-3, with 7 nucleotides matching TRBD2. CDR1 and CDR2 from the germline V gene are LGHDT and YNNKEL (reference sequence). CDR3 length equals 16 residues. V dropped 0 bases and J dropped 1; count of bases not matched to a gene: 4. CDR3 DNA sequence: TGTGCCAGCAGCCAAGATCCAGCGGGGCGCACAGATACGCAGTATTTT. It codes for CASSQDPAGRTDTQYF.

V gene TRBV7-9 combines with J gene TRBJ2-1; 9 bases map to TRBD1. Per the germline V gene, CDR1 is SEHNR and CDR2 is FQNEAQ (reference sequence). The CDR3 covers 15 residues. J was trimmed by 3 bases and V by 8 bases; bases with no gene match: 8. CDR3 sequence reads: CASRMTGGSYNEQFF. For the CDR3, the DNA is TGTGCCAGCCGAATGACAGGGGGAAGCTACAATGAGCAGTTCTTC.

This clone turned up a few times. The rearrangement joins TRBV20-1 to TRBJ2-1, with a possible D match to TRBD2 (6 bases). Germline V lookup: CDR1 DFQATT, CDR2 SNEGSKA (reference sequence). Trimming removed 3 bases from V and 9 bases from J, with 9 bases in between. There are 11 residues in the CDR3. This chain's CDR3 is CSASGGGEQFF. Written as DNA, the CDR3 is TGCAGTGCTAGCGGGGGAGGTGAGCAGTTCTTC.

CDR3 nucleotides: TGTGCCACCAGCAGACCAGTTCCAGATACGCAGTATTTT. Amino acids: CATSRPVPDTQYF. The genes are TRBV15 and TRBJ2-3; no firm D call. The length of the CDR3 is 13 residues. Deletions cut 2 bases from V and 4 bases from J, with 7 bases between. CDR1 LNHNV and CDR2 YYDKDF come from the germline V gene (reference sequence).

This chain's CDR3 is CASSFGLLQPQHF. CDR3 DNA: TGTGCCAGCAGTTTCGGACTTCTCCAGCCCCAGCATTTT. The V gene is TRBV12-3 or TRBV12-4, the J gene TRBJ1-5; no reliable D call. The CDR3 spans 13 residues. Deletions cut 3 bases from V and 7 bases from J, with 10 bases between.

The rearrangement uses TRBV24-1 and TRBJ1-5; 9 bases are a match to TRBD1. V was clipped by 3 bases and J by 10 bases; unmatched bases: 21. There are 19 residues in the CDR3. Germline CDR1 and CDR2: KGHDR and SFDVKD. Written as DNA, the CDR3 is TGTGCCACCAGTGATGGACAGGGGAAGGGAGCTCCGTCAATCAGCCCCCAGCATTTT. It is translated as CATSDGQGKGAPSISPQHF.

The chain employs TRBV9 and TRBJ1-1; D call uncertain. The CDR3 spans 14 residues. V was pared by 0 bases and J by 4 bases, with 10 bases between. Germline assignment: CDR1 SGDLS and CDR2 YYNGEE. The CDR3 here is CASSVGESTTEAFF. CDR3 nucleotide sequence: TGTGCCAGCAGCGTAGGAGAGTCTACCACTGAAGCTTTCTTT.

The V gene is TRBV7-2, the J gene TRBJ1-1; 7 nucleotides match TRBD1. The CDR3 spans 16 residues. J was trimmed by 1 base and V by 3 bases; bases with no gene match: 8. Per germline, CDR1 SGHTA and CDR2 FQGNSA. CDR3 nucleotides: TGTGCCAGCAGCTTGGATAGGGGGCTTGGGAACACTGAAGCTTTCTTT. Protein product: CASSLDRGLGNTEAFF.

The chain links TRBV4-2 to TRBJ2-7; weak D call: TRBD1 (5 bases). V was pared by 0 bases and J by 4 bases, with 16 bases between. The length of the CDR3 is 16 residues. Germline values: CDR1 LGHNA, CDR2 YNFKEQ. The CDR3 region is CASSQESIGRVYEQYF. DNA for the CDR3: TGTGCCAGCAGCCAAGAATCCATAGGCAGGGTGTACGAGCAGTACTTC.

The chain has TRBV28 and TRBJ1-3, with unresolved D. The CDR3 has 13 residues. Germline V gene data show CDR1 as MDHEN and CDR2 as SYDVKM. Trimming took off 8 bases at V and 4 bases at J, with 12 bases between the two ends. The CDR3, as DNA: TGTGCCAGCCGCGGCGGCCGAGGAAACACCATATATTTT. This encodes CASRGGRGNTIYF.

This clone was seen more than once but under ten times. The chain is built from TRBV5-1 and TRBJ2-2, with 12 nucleotides matching TRBD2. The V and J ends lost 3 bases and 0 bases, in that order; junction bases with no gene match: 3. The V gene's germline CDR1 is SGHRS and CDR2 YFSETQ. This CDR3 contains 17 residues. The CDR3 coding sequence is TGCGCCAGCAGCTCCGGGACTAGCGGGTCGAACACCGGGGAGCTGTTTTTT. Translated, it gives CASSSGTSGSNTGELFF.

The chain uses TRBV21-1 and TRBJ2-1; whether TRBD2, the table's D call, matches the DNA was not checked. TRBV21-1 is a pseudogene segment. This CDR3 region has 15 residues. The chain's CDR3 is CASSLVPNVYNEQFF. The CDR3 region has the DNA TGTGCCAGCAGCCTCGTCCCTAATGTCTACAATGAGCAGTTCTTC.